Each of the 6 T cell receptor beta chains below was sequenced from the same sample in a study of cytomegalovirus exposure and HLA in healthy donors. PCR employed 60 Vbeta and 13 Jbeta primers. Clones were read by immunoSEQ multiplex PCR, and TCRdb kept only the in-frame ones, dropping some. There are about 160,000 clones in the sample; 70% to 80% occur only once, and 0.95% to 1.1% lies in the top ten. The sample was PBMCs. All receptors derive from a woman aged 35 to 49 in good health and CMV-seronegative.

The J gene is TRBJ1-1, the V gene TRBV29-1; 8 bases map to TRBD1. CDR1 is SQVTM and CDR2 is ANQGSEA in the germline V gene. This CDR3 has 13 amino acids. Trimming removed 5 bases from V and 0 bases from J; junction bases left unmatched: 2. The DNA of the CDR3 is TGCAGCGTTCGACAGGGGATGAACACTGAAGCTTTCTTT. Its protein is CSVRQGMNTEAFF. Drawing the rest from reference TRBV29-1 and TRBJ1-1, the complete variable domain is SAVISQKPSRDICQRGTSLTIQCQVDSQVTMMFWYRQQPGQSLTLIATANQGSEATYESGFVIDKFPISRPNLTFSTLTVSNMSPEDSSIYLCSVRQGMNTEAFFGQGTRLTVV.

V is TRBV5-1 and J is TRBJ2-5, with 7 bases matching TRBD2. V dropped 0 bases and J dropped 4; count of bases not matched to a gene: 6. Germline V lookup: CDR1 SGHRS, CDR2 YFSETQ. This CDR3 contains 15 residues. The CDR3 sequence: CASSLGGLVGETQYF. The DNA for the CDR3 is TGCGCCAGCAGCTTGGGAGGACTAGTAGGAGAGACCCAGTACTTC.

The chain couples TRBV28 to TRBJ2-7; unclear D gene. Looked up from germline, CDR1 is MDHEN and CDR2 is SYDVKM. Trimming took 5 bases from V and 5 from J, leaving 10 bases between them. The CDR3 runs 12 residues. The CDR3 DNA is TGTGCCAGCAGTCCCCCTACGGACGAGCAGTACTTC. Translated, it gives CASSPPTDEQYF. Full variable domain (rest looked up from reference TRBV28 and TRBJ2-7): DVKVTQSSRYLVKRTGEKVFLECVQDMDHENMFWYRQDPGLGLRLIYFSYDVKMKEKGDIPEGYSVSREKKERFSLILESASTNQTSMYLCASSPPTDEQYFGPGTRLTVT.

The chain employs TRBV2 and TRBJ1-4; 8 nucleotides agree with TRBD1. The V segment lost 8 bases and the J segment 3 bases; nucleotides outside the gene matches: 2. Germline-derived CDR1 and CDR2 are SNHLY and FYNNEI. The CDR3 is 13 amino acids. The CDR3 bases are TGTGCCAGCGGGACAGGTCCTAATGAAAAACTGTTTTTT. The encoded protein is CASGTGPNEKLFF.

V is TRBV9 and J is TRBJ2-1, with TRBD1 matching 10 bases. V dropped 0 bases and J dropped 9; count of bases not matched to a gene: 9. There are 16 residues in the CDR3. CDR1 SGDLS and CDR2 YYNGEE come from the germline V gene. The CDR3: CASSVEVPDRGGEQFF. DNA for the CDR3: TGTGCCAGCAGCGTAGAGGTGCCGGACAGGGGGGGTGAGCAGTTCTTC.

CDR3 bases: TGTGCCAGCAGTTTTACTGGGACTAGCGGGAATGAGCAGTTCTTC. It translates to CASSFTGTSGNEQFF. V gene TRBV27 combines with J gene TRBJ2-1; the match to TRBD2 covers 12 bases. Germline CDR1 MNHEY, CDR2 SMNVEV (reference sequence). Unmatched junction bases numbered 4, after V lost 3 bases and J lost 7 bases. The CDR3 covers 15 residues.